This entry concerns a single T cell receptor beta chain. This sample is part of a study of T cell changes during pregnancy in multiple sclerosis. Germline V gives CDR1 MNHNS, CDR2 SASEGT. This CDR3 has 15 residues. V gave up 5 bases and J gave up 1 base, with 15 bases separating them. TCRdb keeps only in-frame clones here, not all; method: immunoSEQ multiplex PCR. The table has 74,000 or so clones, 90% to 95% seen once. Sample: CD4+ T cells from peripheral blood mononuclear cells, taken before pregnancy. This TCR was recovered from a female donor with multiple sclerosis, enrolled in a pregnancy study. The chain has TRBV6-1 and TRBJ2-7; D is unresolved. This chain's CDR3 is CASSFLWPPSYEQYF. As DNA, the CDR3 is TGTGCCAGCAGTTTCCTCTGGCCTCCGTCCTACGAGCAGTACTTC.